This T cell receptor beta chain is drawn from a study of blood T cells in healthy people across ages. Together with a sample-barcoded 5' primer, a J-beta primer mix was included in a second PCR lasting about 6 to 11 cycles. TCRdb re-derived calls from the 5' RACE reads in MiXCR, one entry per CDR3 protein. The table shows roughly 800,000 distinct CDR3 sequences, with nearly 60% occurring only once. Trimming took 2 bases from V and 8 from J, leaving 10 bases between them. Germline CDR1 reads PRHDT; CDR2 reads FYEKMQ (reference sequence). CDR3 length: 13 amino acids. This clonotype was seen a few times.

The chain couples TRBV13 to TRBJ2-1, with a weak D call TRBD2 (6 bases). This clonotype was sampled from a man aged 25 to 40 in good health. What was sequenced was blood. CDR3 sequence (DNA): TGTGCCAGCAGCTTATTGGGAGGTCATGAGCAGTTCTTC. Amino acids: CASSLLGGHEQFF.